This T cell receptor (beta chain) appears in the sequencing data of a study of blood T cell repertoires in COVID-19. Germline V lookup: CDR1 GTSNPN, CDR2 SVGIG (reference sequence). V shed 2 bases and J shed 0 bases, with 10 bases lying between them. This CDR3 contains 14 residues. Assay: immunoSEQ multiplex PCR; the TCRdb copy retains only in-frame clones and omits some. This sample has roughly 250,000 clones, with 80% to 85% found just once. This TCR was sampled from a middle-aged man with active or convalescent COVID-19. Material: peripheral blood. The chain employs TRBV30 and TRBJ1-2; the D is unclear. The CDR3 here is CAWSPTVPNYGYTF. CDR3 sequence (DNA): TGTGCCTGGAGTCCCACAGTTCCTAACTATGGCTACACCTTC.